This TCR beta chain is drawn from a study of beta chain features in type 1 diabetes. Overall study context: When patients were set against healthy donors, age, gender and cell yields were similar. There were some 98 million sorted cells examined across all samples.

The isolated RNA, all of it, was reverse transcribed, so expressed TCRB transcripts were what got sequenced. Clones were read by immunoSEQ multiplex PCR, and TCRdb kept only the in-frame ones, dropping some. Among around 500,000 clones listed, about 32% were seen once. Donors underwent one heparinised blood draw, roughly 110 mL on average. CDR3 length equals 15 residues. CDR1 is SGHAT, CDR2 FQNNGV, per germline. With 2 bases clipped from V and 7 bases from J, the junction kept 8 bases outside the gene matches. Material for sequencing was naive CD4+ T cells from blood. V usage is TRBV11-2 and J usage is TRBJ2-1, with 7 bases aligning to TRBD2. The clonotype originates from a man between 18 and 29 years old in good health. CDR3 coding DNA: TGTGCCAGCAGCTTACGTCTAGCGGAGGGGAATGAGCAGTTCTTC. This translates into CASSLRLAEGNEQFF.